Sequencing of this TCR beta chain was carried out in a study of CD8 T cells in Susac syndrome. Through negative isolation, CD4+ and CD8+ T cells were obtained, while TEMRA cells were enriched using FACS. V lost 5 bases to trimming and J lost 7 bases, with 15 bases between them. Per the germline V gene, CDR1 is SEHNR and CDR2 is FQNEAQ (reference sequence). CDR3 length: 13 residues. RNA in amounts of roughly 0.45 to 1 ug was reverse transcribed with random hexamers. Amplification of TCR beta CDR3 was carried out by immunoSEQ multiplex PCR, which covered 54 Vbeta and 13 Jbeta segments. Using its own MiXCR run on the immunoSEQ multiplex PCR reads, TCRdb lists one record per CDR3 protein. Of approximately 150,000 distinct CDR3 sequences listed, about 93% are singletons.

The sequenced sample consisted of CD4+ T cells from PBMCs. The TCR sequence derives from a human donor in good health. This rearrangement joins TRBV7-9 to TRBJ2-7; D is possibly TRBD2 (6 bases). In DNA, the CDR3 is TGTGCCAGCAGCCCTGCCGGGAGAATAGAGCAGTACTTC. It is translated as CASSPAGRIEQYF.